This T cell receptor beta chain is drawn from a study of blood T cell repertoires in COVID-19. Study-level information: COVID-19 samples, acute and convalescent, were from the United States, Italy and Spain. T cells, B-cell-depleted T cells, or PBMCs supplied cDNA or gDNA.

Study processing details: Amplification from reference gene primers served as the basis for estimated nucleated cell counts. Sequencing used immunoSEQ multiplex PCR; TCRdb keeps in-frame clones, though not all of them. Clone size and V and J calls were adopted from that table, with D and trimming inferred from the DNA. The sample shows about 220,000 clones, more than 65% of them seen only once. The germline V gene has CDR1 SGHTS and CDR2 YDEGEE. This CDR3 contains 15 residues. The V gene end was trimmed by 3 bases and the J gene end by 8 bases; junction bases not matched to a gene: 7. The chain uses TRBV5-8 and TRBJ1-4; 10 nucleotides agree with TRBD1. The origin of this receptor is a middle-aged man with active or convalescent COVID-19. The sample taken for sequencing was peripheral blood. This chain's CDR3 is CASSSPGQGYEKLFF. Here the CDR3 DNA reads TGTGCCAGCAGCTCCCCGGGACAGGGGTACGAAAAACTGTTTTTT.